One sample yielded the 29 T cell receptor beta chains listed below, sequenced in a study of blood T cell repertoires in COVID-19 (dated by TCRdb to the early 2020s). Library preparation used the immunoSEQ multiplex PCR assay. TCRdb took over this immuneACCESS table, retaining in-frame rearrangements with V and J assigned. Such tables are incomplete; in checked studies, under half of the missing clones stem from an unresolved V gene, and the remainder is unexplained. This sample lists just under 90,000 clones; more than 70% were detected once. About 2.7% of the sample lies in the top ten. The sequencing sample was made of peripheral blood. The receptors were sampled from a woman aged 80 or over with acute or convalescent COVID-19.

The table lists this clone with a count of one. The gene calls are TRBV30 and TRBJ1-6, with a possible D match to TRBD1 (6 bases). CDR3 length: 16 residues. Germline V CDR1 and CDR2: GTSNPN, SVGIG (reference sequence). V dropped 0 bases and J dropped 9 bases, with 18 bases sitting between them. Here the CDR3 reads CAWSVGTGQRGSPLHF. The CDR3, as DNA: TGTGCCTGGAGTGTAGGTACCGGACAGCGGGGTTCACCCCTCCACTTT.

This clone was detected a few times. This chain joins TRBV6-5 and TRBJ1-2, with a weak D call TRBD1 (5 bases). The CDR3 loop spans 14 amino acids. Per germline, CDR1 MNHEY and CDR2 SVGAGI. V was clipped by 6 bases and J by 7 bases, with 18 bases between them. For the CDR3, the DNA is TGTGCCAGCAGCCCCGAGCAGGGTGCCCGTGGCTACACCTTC. It codes for CASSPEQGARGYTF.

The J gene is TRBJ2-5, the V gene TRBV12-3 or TRBV12-4, with D possibly matching TRBD1 (6 bases). The CDR3 length is 13 residues. V lost 7 bases, J lost 4 bases, and 13 bases lay in between. CDR3 DNA sequence: TGTGCCAGCACGACGACAGGAGCAGAGACCCAGTACTTC. Translated, it gives CASTTTGAETQYF.

The rearrangement uses TRBV7-2 and TRBJ2-3, with 8 positions matching TRBD2. The germline V gene encodes CDR1 SGHTA and CDR2 FQGNSA. The CDR3 has 16 residues. V was clipped by 1 base and J by 5 bases; unmatched bases: 8. As DNA, the CDR3 is TGTGCCAGCAGCTTAGGGGGTAGCGGGGTTTTAGATACGCAGTATTTT. Amino acids: CASSLGGSGVLDTQYF.

This sequence joins TRBV7-2 and TRBJ2-3, with TRBD2 identical over 11 bases. The CDR3 sequence is 17 residues long. Germline CDR1 reads SGHTA; CDR2 reads FQGNSA. Trimming removed 1 base from V and 5 bases from J; junction bases left unmatched: 8. DNA of the CDR3: TGTGCCAGCAGCTTAGTCTATAGCGGGAGGGCCGGAGATACGCAGTATTTT. Protein product: CASSLVYSGRAGDTQYF.

This chain joins TRBV6-5 and TRBJ2-7; 10 nucleotides agree with TRBD1. There are 15 residues in the CDR3. V lost 0 bases and J lost 5; bases outside the gene matches: 4. The germline V gene encodes CDR1 MNHEY and CDR2 SVGAGI. CDR3 protein: CASSYSGQGVNEQYF. The CDR3 DNA is TGTGCCAGCAGTTACTCAGGACAGGGGGTAAACGAGCAGTACTTC.

The genes are TRBV2 and TRBJ1-4; TRBD1 might be the D (5 bases). CDR1 SNHLY and CDR2 FYNNEI come from the germline V gene. The V gene lost 4 bases and the J gene lost 8 bases, with 17 bases spanning the gap. This CDR3 has 15 amino acids. The CDR3: CASSGGAGVGEKLFF. CDR3 coding DNA: TGTGCCAGCAGTGGGGGCGCGGGGGTCGGCGAAAAACTGTTTTTT. The whole variable domain, remainder taken from reference TRBV2 and TRBJ1-4, is EPEVTQTPSHQVTQMGQEVILRCVPISNHLYFYWYRQILGQKVEFLVSFYNNEISEKSEIFDDQFSVERPDGSNFTLKIRSTKLEDSAMYFCASSGGAGVGEKLFFGSGTQLSVL.

The rearrangement links TRBV27 to TRBJ2-2; TRBD1 matches 7 bases. This CDR3 is built from 16 residues. CDR1 MNHEY and CDR2 SMNVEV come from the germline V gene (reference sequence). J lost 0 bases, V lost 2 bases, and 3 bases had no gene match. The CDR3 nucleotides are TGTGCCAGCAGTTTAAACAGGGGTCCGAACACCGGGGAGCTGTTTTTT. Its translation: CASSLNRGPNTGELFF.

This sequence joins TRBV19 and TRBJ1-6; 8 bases align to TRBD1. CDR1 LNHDA and CDR2 SQIVND come from the germline V gene (reference sequence). The V segment lost 10 bases and the J segment 10 bases; nucleotides outside the gene matches: 9. The CDR3 is 13 residues long. The CDR3 coding sequence is TGTGCCACCAGGGGGCCATTAGGGTCACCCCTCCACTTT. Amino acid sequence: CATRGPLGSPLHF.

The chain employs TRBV27 and TRBJ2-5, with D possibly TRBD1 on 6 matching bases. The CDR3 totals 13 residues. Trimming removed 8 bases at V and 4 bases at J, with 14 bases between. The germline V gene encodes CDR1 MNHEY and CDR2 SMNVEV (reference sequence). The CDR3 protein is CASGLRGAETQYF. The CDR3 nucleotides read TGTGCCAGCGGTCTCAGGGGAGCAGAGACCCAGTACTTC.

This clone was seen a few times. The chain couples TRBV29-1 to TRBJ2-1; D is perhaps TRBD1 (5 bases). The CDR3 consists of 10 residues. The V end lost 7 bases, the J end lost 9 bases, and 10 bases lay between the germline ends. The germline V gene encodes CDR1 SQVTM and CDR2 ANQGSEA. The DNA of the CDR3 is TGCAGCGCCTCCACAGGTGAGCAGTTCTTC. Amino acid sequence: CSASTGEQFF.

This clone showed up just a few times. The chain uses TRBV13 and TRBJ1-3; D call uncertain. The CDR3 is 16 residues long. V lost 2 bases to trimming and J lost 0 bases, with 11 bases between them. From germline, CDR1 is PRHDT and CDR2 FYEKMQ (reference sequence). The CDR3 DNA reads as TGTGCCAGCAGCTTAAGGTCAGGCAGCTCTGGAAACACCATATATTTT. Translated: CASSLRSGSSGNTIYF.

This sequence joins TRBV7-2 and TRBJ1-1; D perhaps matches TRBD1 (6 bases). Germline V gene sequence: CDR1 SGHTA, CDR2 FQGNSA. With 6 bases removed from V and 5 bases from J, the gap between germline ends came to 19 bases. The CDR3 extends over 15 amino acids. CDR3 nucleotide sequence: TGTGCCAGCAGTCGACCTTACAGGGCTTTAACTGAAGCTTTCTTT. The encoded protein is CASSRPYRALTEAFF.

The genes are TRBV7-2 and TRBJ1-2, with D unresolved. Trimming took 4 bases from V and 4 from J, leaving 10 bases between them. Germline CDR1 reads SGHTA; CDR2 reads FQGNSA. CDR3 size: 13 residues. The CDR3 loop is CASSSLLTYGYTF. In DNA form, the CDR3 reads TGTGCCAGCAGCTCGCTACTCACCTATGGCTACACCTTC.

The chain combines TRBV28 with TRBJ1-2; a weak D match, TRBD1 (6 bases). The CDR3 consists of 11 residues. Between the trimmed V and J ends, which lost 8 bases and 7 bases, there was a span of 11 bases. From germline, CDR1 is MDHEN and CDR2 SYDVKM. CDR3 residues: CASAAQGGYTF. For the CDR3, the DNA is TGTGCCAGCGCAGCACAGGGTGGCTACACCTTC.

The chain has TRBV29-1 and TRBJ2-1; 9 bases agree with TRBD1. The CDR3 is 13 residues long. In germline, CDR1 is SQVTM, CDR2 ANQGSEA. Losses at the gene ends were 4 bases for V and 8 bases for J; bases not matched to a gene: 6. In DNA form, the CDR3 reads TGCAGCGTTGGTGGGACAGGGATCCATGAGCAGTTCTTC. It specifies CSVGGTGIHEQFF.

This sequence joins TRBV6-5 and TRBJ1-2, with 7 bases aligning to TRBD1. Trimming at V came to 4 bases and at J to 8 bases, leaving 13 bases not matched to a gene. The CDR3 has 15 amino acids. CDR1 and CDR2 (germline): MNHEY, SVGAGI. CDR3 nucleotides: TGTGCCAGCAGTTTAGGACTCCGTGACAGGGAGGGCTACACCTTC. Translated: CASSLGLRDREGYTF.

Points on this clone: At one end, the junction sequence differs from germline, possibly due to a read error. The rearrangement uses TRBV5-1 and TRBJ2-1; D might be TRBD2 (5 bases). This CDR3 has 11 amino acids. The V gene's germline CDR1 is SGHRS and CDR2 YFSETQ. The CDR3 DNA follows: TGCGCCAGCAGCTTGGAAGGACTTCCCGTCTTC. This encodes CASSLEGLPVF.

The chain has TRBV18 and TRBJ2-2; the D is unclear. Germline V gives CDR1 KGHSH, CDR2 LQKENI. V lost 3 bases to trimming and J lost 8 bases, with 10 bases between them. The CDR3 is 13 amino acids. The CDR3 DNA follows: TGTGCCAGCTCACCCGACATAAGGGGGGAGCTGTTTTTT. Translated, it gives CASSPDIRGELFF.

CDR3 coding DNA: TGTGCCAGCAGCCTTACAGGGGTGCCTAATGAAAAACTGTTTTTT. As protein: CASSLTGVPNEKLFF. The chain uses TRBV7-2 and TRBJ1-4, with 7 bases aligning to TRBD1. Germline V gene data show CDR1 as SGHTA and CDR2 as FQGNSA. The CDR3 is 15 amino acids. J was trimmed by 3 bases and V by 5 bases; bases with no gene match: 6.

This rearrangement joins TRBV3-1 (or the pseudogene TRBV3-2) to TRBJ2-7; D remains unclear. The CDR3 runs to 12 residues. Germline CDR1 is LGHDT and CDR2 is YNNKEL (reference sequence). Trimming took 1 base from V and 3 from J, leaving 4 bases between them. CDR3 sequence: CASSQVLYEQYF. CDR3 coding DNA: TGTGCCAGCAGCCAAGTTCTCTACGAGCAGTACTTC.

The chain links TRBV19 to TRBJ2-2, with TRBD2 identical over 9 bases. Trimming cost V 3 bases and J 9 bases; bases outside gene matches: 8. Germline-derived CDR1 and CDR2 are LNHDA and SQIVND (reference sequence). The CDR3 totals 15 residues. The CDR3: CASSISGSHPRELFF. CDR3 in DNA: TGTGCCAGTAGTATTAGCGGGAGTCATCCCCGGGAGCTGTTTTTT.

As regards this clone: This sample includes further DNA sequences coding for the same CDR3. V is TRBV19 and J is TRBJ2-7; TRBD1 agrees at 7 bases. This CDR3 region has 15 residues. V dropped 2 bases and J dropped 2; count of bases not matched to a gene: 6. Per the germline V gene, CDR1 is LNHDA and CDR2 is SQIVND (reference sequence). The CDR3 spells CASSIRRQGPYEQYF. CDR3 coding DNA: TGTGCCAGTAGTATACGACGACAGGGCCCCTACGAGCAGTACTTC.

The chain recombines TRBV18 with TRBJ1-1; D may be TRBD1 (5 bases). Trimming took 3 bases from V and 6 from J, leaving 17 bases between them. The CDR3 extends over 15 amino acids. CDR1 and CDR2 (germline): KGHSH, LQKENI. The CDR3 spells CASSPETVPVAEAFF. In DNA, the CDR3 is TGTGCCAGCTCACCCGAGACAGTTCCGGTGGCTGAAGCTTTCTTT.

The count of this clone is one. V and J are TRBV6-2 or TRBV6-3 and TRBJ1-1; 10 bases match TRBD1. The V gene end was trimmed by 2 bases and the J gene end by 0 bases; junction bases not matched to a gene: 6. The CDR3 consists of 17 residues. The germline V gene encodes CDR1 MNHEY and CDR2 SVGEGT. The CDR3 nucleotides read TGTGCCAGCAGTTACCCCACCGGGACAGGGGTGAACACTGAAGCTTTCTTT. It codes for CASSYPTGTGVNTEAFF.

The chain couples TRBV5-6 to TRBJ2-3; D call uncertain. The V end was cut by 3 bases, the J end by 0 bases, with 11 bases between. CDR3 length: 15 amino acids. Germline lookup yields CDR1 SGHDT and CDR2 YYEEEE. CDR3 in amino acids: CASSSMTFSTDTQYF. The CDR3 DNA follows: TGTGCCAGCAGCTCCATGACATTTAGCACAGATACGCAGTATTTT.

This clone was observed once. This chain links TRBV9 with TRBJ2-1; 7 bases are shared with TRBD2. There are 16 residues in the CDR3. J lost 4 bases, V lost 4 bases, and 11 bases had no gene match. Germline CDR1 SGDLS, CDR2 YYNGEE. The CDR3 protein is CASSLSGREAYNEQFF. DNA of the CDR3: TGTGCCAGCAGCCTCTCAGGGAGGGAGGCGTACAATGAGCAGTTCTTC.

The V call is TRBV11-3, the J call TRBJ1-4, with D unresolved. The V end was cut by 3 bases, the J end by 5 bases, with 7 bases between. The CDR3 runs 13 residues. The V gene's germline CDR1 is SGHNT and CDR2 YENEEA. Here the CDR3 reads CASSLSRNEKLFF. In DNA, the CDR3 is TGTGCCAGCAGCTTGTCCAGGAATGAAAAACTGTTTTTT.

J is TRBJ2-2 and V is TRBV7-9, with 8 nucleotides matching TRBD2. The CDR3 covers 16 residues. Germline-derived CDR1 and CDR2 are SEHNR and FQNEAQ (reference sequence). V trimming: 7 bases; J trimming: 0 bases; junction bases outside the gene matches: 7. The CDR3 nucleotides are TGTGCCAGCACCAAATCACTAGCGGCGAACACCGGGGAGCTGTTTTTT. It yields the protein CASTKSLAANTGELFF.